This TCR beta chain comes out of a study of early T cells in non-severe SARS-CoV-2 infection. Looking at the study overall: The input, bulk RNA from unsorted whole blood, was sequenced, and chains were unpaired. Study-level findings and limits: Anti-spike CD8 responses were favored in VDJdb matching, and private and CD4 specificities were missed.

This CDR3 spans 17 amino acids. With 4 bases clipped from V and 5 bases from J, the junction kept 6 bases outside the gene matches. Germline V lookup: CDR1 SGDLS, CDR2 YYNGEE. This clonotype was detected only a few times. No antigen is known for it. Unique molecular identifiers were affixed to single, distinct cDNA molecules. TCRdb fed the 5' RACE reads into MiXCR, producing one record per CDR3 protein. The data contain under 45,000 distinct CDR3 sequences, around 8% of them singletons. The rearrangement uses TRBV9 and TRBJ2-2, with TRBD2 matching over 15 bases. The sequences come from whole blood, collected at baseline. The clonotype originates from an adult who was a healthcare worker with PCR-confirmed SARS-CoV-2 infection or an uninfected control (not recorded which). Written as DNA, the CDR3 is TGTGCCAGCAGCTCGACGGGACTAGCGGGGGGAACCGGGGAGCTGTTTTTT. Its protein is CASSSTGLAGGTGELFF.